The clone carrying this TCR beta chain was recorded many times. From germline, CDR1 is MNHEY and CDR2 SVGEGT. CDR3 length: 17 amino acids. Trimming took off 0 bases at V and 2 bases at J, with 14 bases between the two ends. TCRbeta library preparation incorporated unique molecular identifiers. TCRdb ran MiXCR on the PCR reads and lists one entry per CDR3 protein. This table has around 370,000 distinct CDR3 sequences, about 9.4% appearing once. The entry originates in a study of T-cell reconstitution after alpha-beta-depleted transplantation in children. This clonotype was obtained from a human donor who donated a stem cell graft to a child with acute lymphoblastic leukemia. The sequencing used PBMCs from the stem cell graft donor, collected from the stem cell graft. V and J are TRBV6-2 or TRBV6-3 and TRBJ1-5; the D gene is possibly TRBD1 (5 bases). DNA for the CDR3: TGTGCCAGCAGTTACTCGGGACCGGGGATGGGCAATCAGCCCCAGCATTTT. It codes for CASSYSGPGMGNQPQHF.